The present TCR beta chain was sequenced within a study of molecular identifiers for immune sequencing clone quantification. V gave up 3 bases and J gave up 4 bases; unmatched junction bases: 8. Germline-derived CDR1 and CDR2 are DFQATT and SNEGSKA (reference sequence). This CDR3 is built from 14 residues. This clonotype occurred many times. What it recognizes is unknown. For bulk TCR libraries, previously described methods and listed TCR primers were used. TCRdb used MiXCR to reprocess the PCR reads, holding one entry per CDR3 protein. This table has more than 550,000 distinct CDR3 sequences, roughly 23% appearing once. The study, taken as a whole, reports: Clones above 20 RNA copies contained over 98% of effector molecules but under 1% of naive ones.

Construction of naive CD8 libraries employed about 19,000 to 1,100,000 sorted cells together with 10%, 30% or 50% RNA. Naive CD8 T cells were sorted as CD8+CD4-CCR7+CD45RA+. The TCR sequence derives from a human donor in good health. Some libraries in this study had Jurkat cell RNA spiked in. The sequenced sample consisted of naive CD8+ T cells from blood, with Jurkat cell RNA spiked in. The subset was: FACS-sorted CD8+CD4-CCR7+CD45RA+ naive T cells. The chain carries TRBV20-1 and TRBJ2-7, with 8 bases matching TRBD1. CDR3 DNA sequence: TGCAGTGCTAGCGGGGACAGGACCGGTTACGAGCAGTACTTC. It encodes CSASGDRTGYEQYF.